This T cell receptor beta chain was documented in a study of PD-L1 blockade in urothelial cancer. The overall study: When patients started atezolizumab in the mid-2010s, it was given at 1,200 mg intravenously every 3 weeks.

As for time point: pretreatment peripheral blood. Repertoires were generated with immunoSEQ multiplex PCR, while TCRdb's copy carries only in-frame clones and drops some. The table includes roughly 90,000 clones, around 90% detected once. V was cut by 2 bases and J by 3 bases, with 11 bases left in between. Germline-derived CDR1 and CDR2 are SGHNT and YYREEE (reference sequence). The CDR3 covers 15 residues. The chain joins TRBV5-4 to TRBJ2-2, with D perhaps TRBD1 (6 bases). This receptor was taken from a woman of 80 years or more with urothelial cancer. Here the sequenced sample was PBMCs, taken around atezolizumab (anti-PD-L1) treatment. The CDR3 region is CASSFPPGDTGELFF. DNA of the CDR3: TGTGCCAGCAGCTTCCCGCCAGGGGACACCGGGGAGCTGTTTTTT. The full variable domain, rest sourced from reference TRBV5-4 and TRBJ2-2, is ETGVTQSPTHLIKTRGQQVTLRCSSQSGHNTVSWYQQALGQGPQFIFQYYREEENGRGNFPPRFSGLQFPNYSSELNVNALELDDSALYLCASSFPPGDTGELFFGEGSRLTVL.